The 12 T cell receptor beta chains in this list originate from one sample, sequenced in a study of shared clonotypes between healthy human individuals. Libraries were prepared by immunoSEQ multiplex PCR; TCRdb keeps only in-frame clonotypes and omits some of them. The sample has roughly 2.1 million clones; roughly 91% are singletons. CD8 cells regarded as naive lacked CD45RO, were positively chosen for CCR7, and omitted terminally differentiated effector memory CD45RA+ cells. Sequencing was done on a sample of naive CD8+ T cells from PBMCs. These TCRs come from a man between 18 and 29 years old in good health. Some clones in this sample may be carry-over from other donors' samples.

Notes on this clone: At the DNA level, this CDR3 is encoded by other sequences in the same sample as well. The rearrangement uses TRBV7-9 and TRBJ2-2; 8 nucleotides match TRBD1. CDR1 is SEHNR and CDR2 is FQNEAQ in the germline V gene (reference sequence). Trimming at V came to 5 bases and at J to 1 base, leaving 6 bases not matched to a gene. The CDR3 spans 16 residues. CDR3 DNA: TGTGCCAGCAGCCCCCGGGGACAGGAGAACACCGGGGAGCTGTTTTTT. It translates to CASSPRGQENTGELFF.

Worth noting for this clone: The sample contains more than one DNA sequence encoding this CDR3. V gene TRBV27 combines with J gene TRBJ1-1; maybe TRBD1 (5 bases). The V end was cut by 5 bases, the J end by 0 bases, with 13 bases between. The CDR3 runs to 15 residues. The germline V gene has CDR1 MNHEY and CDR2 SMNVEV (reference sequence). The CDR3 sequence: CASSLRGGMNTEAFF. CDR3 bases: TGTGCCAGCAGTCTCCGGGGGGGAATGAACACTGAAGCTTTCTTT.

This chain links TRBV9 with TRBJ2-7; the match to TRBD2 covers 10 bases. J was trimmed by 3 bases and V by 4 bases; bases with no gene match: 7. Germline assignment: CDR1 SGDLS and CDR2 YYNGEE. The CDR3 sequence is 15 residues long. The chain's CDR3 is CASSITGTSDYEQYF. The CDR3 nucleotides are TGTGCCAGCAGCATTACCGGGACTAGCGACTACGAGCAGTACTTC.

This rearrangement joins TRBV19 to TRBJ2-2; D uncertain. Germline CDR1 reads LNHDA; CDR2 reads SQIVND (reference sequence). Trimming removed 1 base at V and 1 base at J, with 13 bases between. The CDR3 is 17 residues long. CDR3 loop: CASSIVREIRNTGELFF. The CDR3 region has the DNA TGTGCCAGTAGTATAGTGCGCGAAATCCGGAACACCGGGGAGCTGTTTTTT.

The gene calls are TRBV9 and TRBJ2-1; 9 bases align to TRBD2. Looked up from germline, CDR1 is SGDLS and CDR2 is YYNGEE. With V trimmed by 7 bases and J by 3 bases, 29 bases remained unmatched. The CDR3 has 22 residues. The CDR3, as DNA: TGTGCCAGCGGGGATGGGGACACACCTGGGTGGAGCGGGAGGCTTAACTACAATGAGCAGTTCTTC. Its protein is CASGDGDTPGWSGRLNYNEQFF.

This clone was seen once. The gene calls are TRBV29-1 and TRBJ2-1; D is perhaps TRBD1 (6 bases). V lost 0 bases and J 9 bases, leaving 9 bases between the germline ends. CDR1 and CDR2 (germline): SQVTM, ANQGSEA. The CDR3 sequence is 12 residues long. This CDR3 reads CSVEEGRGEQFF. In nucleotides, the CDR3 is TGCAGCGTTGAAGAAGGCAGGGGTGAGCAGTTCTTC.

This chain links TRBV7-9 with TRBJ2-2; perhaps TRBD1 as D (6 bases). Germline V CDR1 and CDR2: SEHNR, FQNEAQ (reference sequence). CDR3 length: 15 residues. Trimming shortened V by 5 bases and J by 5 bases, and 15 bases separated the two germline ends. The CDR3 sequence: CASSPQGHLTGELFF. The CDR3 DNA is TGTGCCAGCAGCCCCCAGGGACATTTGACCGGGGAGCTGTTTTTT.

Turning to this clone: The sample has other DNA sequences that encode this CDR3 too. The chain links TRBV5-1 to TRBJ2-7; 8 positions match TRBD1. V dropped 1 base and J dropped 3; count of bases not matched to a gene: 0. Looked up from germline, CDR1 is SGHRS and CDR2 is YFSETQ. This CDR3 is built from 13 residues. Written as DNA, the CDR3 is TGCGCCAGCAGCTTGACAGGGGGCTACGAGCAGTACTTC. Translating gives CASSLTGGYEQYF.

In nucleotides, the CDR3 is TGTGCCACCAGCCTGGGGGGGGCCTCCTACAATGAGCAGTTCTTC. Translated: CATSLGGASYNEQFF. The V call is TRBV15, the J call TRBJ2-1; a possible D gene is TRBD2 (7 bases). Trimming removed 5 bases at V and 0 bases at J, with 11 bases between. CDR3 length equals 15 residues. Germline CDR1 reads LNHNV; CDR2 reads YYDKDF (reference sequence).

The chain has TRBV10-2 and TRBJ2-7; D might be TRBD1 or TRBD2, each matching 7 bases. This CDR3 has 12 amino acids. V was trimmed by 6 bases and J by 5 bases, leaving 11 bases between them. Germline CDR1 WSHSY, CDR2 SAAADI. The DNA of the CDR3 is TGCGCCAGCAGCAGGGGGGGGGACGAGCAGTACTTC. Amino acid sequence: CASSRGGDEQYF.

This chain joins TRBV2 and TRBJ1-2, with D possibly TRBD1 on 6 matching bases. Trimming cost V 0 bases and J 3 bases, with 14 bases left between them. This CDR3 has 16 residues. Per the germline V gene, CDR1 is SNHLY and CDR2 is FYNNEI. In nucleotides, the CDR3 is TGTGCCAGCAGTGAAGCGCTTCTCGAGGGGGACTATGGCTACACCTTC. Its translation is CASSEALLEGDYGYTF.

The gene calls are TRBV19 and TRBJ2-7, with 7 bases that match TRBD1. The germline V gene has CDR1 LNHDA and CDR2 SQIVND (reference sequence). The ends lost 9 bases at V and 2 bases at J; junction bases unmatched: 13. There are 15 residues in the CDR3. The CDR3 region has the DNA TGTGCCAGCAAACCGGGACAGTCGGTCCCCTACGAGCAGTACTTC. This encodes CASKPGQSVPYEQYF.